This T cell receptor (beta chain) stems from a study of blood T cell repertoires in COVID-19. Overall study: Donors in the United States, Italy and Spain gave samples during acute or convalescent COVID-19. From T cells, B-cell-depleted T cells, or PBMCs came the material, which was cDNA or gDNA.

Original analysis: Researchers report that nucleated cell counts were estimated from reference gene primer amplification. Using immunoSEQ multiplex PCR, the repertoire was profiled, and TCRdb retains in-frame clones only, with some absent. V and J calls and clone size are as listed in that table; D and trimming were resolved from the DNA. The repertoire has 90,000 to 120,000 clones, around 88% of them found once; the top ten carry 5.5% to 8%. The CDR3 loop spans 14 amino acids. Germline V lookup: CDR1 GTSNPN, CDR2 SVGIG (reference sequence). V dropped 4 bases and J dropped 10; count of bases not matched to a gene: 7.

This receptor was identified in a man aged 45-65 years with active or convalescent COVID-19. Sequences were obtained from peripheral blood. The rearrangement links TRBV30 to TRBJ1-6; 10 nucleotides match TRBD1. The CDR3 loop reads CAWNLGQGVSPLHF. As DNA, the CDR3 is TGTGCCTGGAACCTTGGACAGGGGGTGTCACCCCTCCACTTT. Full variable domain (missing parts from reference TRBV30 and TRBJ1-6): SQTIHQWPATLVQPVGSPLSLECTVEGTSNPNLYWYRQAAGRGLQLLFYSVGIGQISSEVPQNLSASRPQDRQFILSSKKLLLSDSGFYLCAWNLGQGVSPLHFGNGTRLTVT.